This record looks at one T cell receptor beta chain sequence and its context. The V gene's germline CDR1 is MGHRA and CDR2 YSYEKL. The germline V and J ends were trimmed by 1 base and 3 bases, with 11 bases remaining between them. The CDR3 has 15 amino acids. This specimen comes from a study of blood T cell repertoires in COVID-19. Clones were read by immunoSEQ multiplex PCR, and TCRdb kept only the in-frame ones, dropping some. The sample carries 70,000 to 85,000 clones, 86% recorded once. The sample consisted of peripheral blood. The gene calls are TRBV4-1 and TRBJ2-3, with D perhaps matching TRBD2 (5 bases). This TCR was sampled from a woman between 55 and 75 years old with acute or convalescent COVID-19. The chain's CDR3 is CASSQVGSGTDTQYF. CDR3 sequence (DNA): TGCGCCAGCAGCCAAGTGGGATCGGGGACAGATACGCAGTATTTT.